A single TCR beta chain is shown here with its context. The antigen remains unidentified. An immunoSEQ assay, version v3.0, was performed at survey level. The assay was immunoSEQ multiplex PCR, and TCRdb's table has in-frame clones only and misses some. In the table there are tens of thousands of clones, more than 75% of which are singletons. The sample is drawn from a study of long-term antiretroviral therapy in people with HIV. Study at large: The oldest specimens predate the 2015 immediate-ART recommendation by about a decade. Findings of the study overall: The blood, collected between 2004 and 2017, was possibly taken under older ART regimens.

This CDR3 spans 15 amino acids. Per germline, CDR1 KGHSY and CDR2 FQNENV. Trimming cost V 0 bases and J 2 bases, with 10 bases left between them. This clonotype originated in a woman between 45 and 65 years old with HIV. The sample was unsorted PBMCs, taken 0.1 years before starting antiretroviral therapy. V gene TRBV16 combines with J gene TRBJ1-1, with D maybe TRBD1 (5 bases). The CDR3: CASSQSPGTNTEAFF. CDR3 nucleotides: TGTGCCAGCAGCCAATCACCAGGGACCAACACTGAAGCTTTCTTT.